This TCR beta chain was found in a study of OX40 agonist ivuxolimab in advanced cancers. The CDR3 loop spans 12 amino acids. Trimming removed 7 bases at V and 7 bases at J, with 16 bases between. Germline lookup yields CDR1 GTSNPN and CDR2 SVGIG (reference sequence). Method: immunoSEQ multiplex PCR; TCRdb's copy keeps in-frame clones and lacks some. The sample consists of around 30,000 clones, about 81% of them appearing once. The sample was CD4+ or CD8+ T cells sorted from blood, taken in a trial of the OX40 agonist ivuxolimab. The genes are TRBV30 and TRBJ2-5; no clear D gene. This receptor was obtained from an adult with an advanced solid tumor such as melanoma, head and neck, liver or kidney cancer. The CDR3 bases are TGTGCCTCGCCAGGAAACAGTCGGACCCAGTACTTC. Protein sequence: CASPGNSRTQYF.